This T cell receptor (beta chain) was retrieved from a study of technical replicates of blood from several donors. The CDR3 spans 14 residues. Per germline, CDR1 SGHVS and CDR2 FNYEAQ. V dropped 0 bases and J dropped 2 bases, with 8 bases sitting between them. Assay: immunoSEQ multiplex PCR; the TCRdb copy retains only in-frame clones and omits some. The sample has over 70,000 clones, approximately 95% seen once; the top ten hold around 0.3%. The sequencing sample was made of T cells isolated from PBMCs. The chain recombines TRBV7-6 with TRBJ2-7; D is undetermined. The source is a human donor in good health. The CDR3 coding sequence is TGTGCCAGCAGCTTAGCGCCACAGACCTACGAGCAGTACTTC. As protein: CASSLAPQTYEQYF.